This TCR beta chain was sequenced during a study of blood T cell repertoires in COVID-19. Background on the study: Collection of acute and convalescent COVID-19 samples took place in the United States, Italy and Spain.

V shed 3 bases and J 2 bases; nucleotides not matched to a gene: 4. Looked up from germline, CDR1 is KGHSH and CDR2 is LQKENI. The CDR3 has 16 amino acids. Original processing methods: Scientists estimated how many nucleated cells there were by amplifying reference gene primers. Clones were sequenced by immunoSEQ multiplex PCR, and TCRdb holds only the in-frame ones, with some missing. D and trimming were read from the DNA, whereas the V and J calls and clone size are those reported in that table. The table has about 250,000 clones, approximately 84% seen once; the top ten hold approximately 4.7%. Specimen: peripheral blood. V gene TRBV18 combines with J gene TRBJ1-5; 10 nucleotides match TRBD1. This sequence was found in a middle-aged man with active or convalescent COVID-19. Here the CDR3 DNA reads TGTGCCAGCTCACCTCCGACAGGGGGCCGCAATCAGCCCCAGCATTTT. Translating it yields CASSPPTGGRNQPQHF. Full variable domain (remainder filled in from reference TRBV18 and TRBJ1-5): NAGVMQNPRHLVRRRGQEARLRCSPMKGHSHVYWYRQLPEEGLKFMVYLQKENIIDESGMPKERFSAEFPKEGPSILRIQQVVRGDSAAYFCASSPPTGGRNQPQHFGDGTRLSIL.